Following are 12 T cell receptor beta chains from one sample sequenced in a study of blood T cell repertoires in COVID-19 (dated by TCRdb to 2020 to 2022). To prepare the library, the immunoSEQ multiplex PCR assay was applied. What TCRdb holds here is the immuneACCESS table cut down to in-frame rearrangements. Part of the clones is not present; checked against another copy, under half of the missing clones reflect an unresolved V gene, and the others are unexplained. Present in this sample are around 300,000 clones, about 85% of which were seen just once. The ten top clones hold around 3% of the sample. The sample was PBMCs or T cells enriched from blood (not recorded which). These receptors all stem from a woman in her forties or fifties who had recovered from COVID-19.

This clone showed up just a few times. The rearrangement joins TRBV29-1 to TRBJ2-7; 9 bases line up with TRBD2. The CDR3 has 17 residues. Trimming at V came to 2 bases and at J to 6 bases, leaving 17 bases not matched to a gene. Germline values: CDR1 SQVTM, CDR2 ANQGSEA. The CDR3 sequence is CSVESPSGTTYGVEQYF. The CDR3 DNA follows: TGCAGCGTTGAAAGTCCTAGCGGGACTACGTACGGGGTCGAGCAGTACTTC.

The CDR3 protein is CASSSKVVAGSLTDTQYF. The CDR3 region has the DNA TGTGCCAGCAGCTCAAAGGTGGTAGCGGGAAGTCTCACAGATACGCAGTATTTT. This chain joins TRBV7-2 and TRBJ2-3; the match to TRBD2 covers 8 bases. J gave up 2 bases and V 4 bases, and 14 bases lay outside the gene matches. The CDR3 runs to 18 residues. Germline CDR1 reads SGHTA; CDR2 reads FQGNSA.

The table lists this clone with a count of one. The genes are TRBV9 and TRBJ2-5; 7 bases agree with TRBD2. Germline V gives CDR1 SGDLS, CDR2 YYNGEE. The CDR3 sequence is 15 residues long. J gave up 5 bases and V 2 bases, and 9 bases lay outside the gene matches. For the CDR3, the DNA is TGTGCCAGCAGCGTCCGTGGGGGGGTACGGGAGACCCAGTACTTC. Its protein is CASSVRGGVRETQYF.

This chain joins TRBV24-1 and TRBJ1-2; 8 bases fit TRBD1. From germline, CDR1 is KGHDR and CDR2 SFDVKD. CDR3 size: 16 residues. V lost 2 bases, J lost 4 bases, and 8 bases stayed unmatched. The CDR3 here is CATSDSARGRGYGYTF. The DNA of the CDR3 is TGTGCCACCAGTGATTCCGCCAGGGGGCGAGGCTATGGCTACACCTTC.

As for this clone: Other DNA sequences in this specimen translate into the identical CDR3. The chain is built from TRBV18 and TRBJ1-4, with TRBD1 identical over 9 bases. Germline V gene sequence: CDR1 KGHSH, CDR2 LQKENI. V gave up 0 bases and J gave up 5 bases; unmatched junction bases: 1. CDR3 size: 15 residues. This CDR3 reads CASSPPGTGNEKLFF. CDR3 DNA sequence: TGTGCCAGCTCACCACCCGGGACAGGGAATGAAAAACTGTTTTTT.

V usage is TRBV2 and J usage is TRBJ2-1, with TRBD2 matching over 7 bases. This CDR3 comprises 12 residues. V was clipped by 8 bases and J by 8 bases; unmatched bases: 6. The germline gives CDR1 SNHLY, CDR2 FYNNEI. DNA of the CDR3: TGTGCCAGCTTAGAGGGAGGGGATGAGCAGTTCTTC. Its protein product is CASLEGGDEQFF.

The chain links TRBV28 to TRBJ2-7, with 9 nucleotides matching TRBD2. The germline V gene has CDR1 MDHEN and CDR2 SYDVKM. The CDR3 is 13 residues long. V was clipped by 5 bases and J by 2 bases; unmatched bases: 1. For the CDR3, the DNA is TGTGCCAGCAGTGTAGCGGGAGCCTACGAGCAGTACTTC. Its translation: CASSVAGAYEQYF.

J is TRBJ1-2 and V is TRBV6-5; 7 positions match TRBD1. This CDR3 contains 12 residues. Trimming removed 7 bases from V and 5 bases from J; junction bases left unmatched: 4. Per germline, CDR1 MNHEY and CDR2 SVGAGI. CDR3 nucleotide sequence: TGTGCCAGCACATCCAGGGGGTATGGCTACACCTTC. It translates to CASTSRGYGYTF.

This sequence joins TRBV5-6 and TRBJ2-1; TRBD1 agrees at 8 bases. The CDR3 consists of 16 residues. Per germline, CDR1 SGHDT and CDR2 YYEEEE. The J segment lost 5 bases and the V segment lost 4 bases, leaving 11 bases of the junction unmatched. The CDR3 DNA reads as TGTGCCAGCAGCCAAGGGACAGGACTAAACAACAATGAGCAGTTCTTC. This sequence encodes CASSQGTGLNNNEQFF.

The gene calls are TRBV19 and TRBJ1-5, with D perhaps matching TRBD1 (5 bases). Germline V CDR1 and CDR2: LNHDA, SQIVND (reference sequence). The CDR3 length is 15 residues. The germline V and J ends were trimmed by 3 bases and 7 bases, with 16 bases remaining between them. In DNA, the CDR3 is TGTGCCAGTAGTATGAGGGCAGCCGGGGGACAGCCCCAGCATTTT. Protein: CASSMRAAGGQPQHF.

DNA for the CDR3: TGTGCCAGCAGTACCGGGGTGCCGGTCTACGAGCAGTACTTC. It specifies CASSTGVPVYEQYF. The genes are TRBV28 and TRBJ2-7, with D possibly matching TRBD2 (5 bases). The CDR3 consists of 14 residues. The ends were cut back, 5 bases at V and 3 bases at J, with 14 bases in the middle. The germline gives CDR1 MDHEN, CDR2 SYDVKM.

The chain uses TRBV18 and TRBJ1-6, with D perhaps TRBD1 (5 bases). The V end was cut by 3 bases, the J end by 8 bases, with 14 bases between. Germline CDR1 is KGHSH and CDR2 is LQKENI. This CDR3 is 15 amino acids long. In DNA form, the CDR3 reads TGTGCCAGCTCACCCCGGGAGGGGAAGGATTCACCCCTCCACTTT. This codes for CASSPREGKDSPLHF.